Listed here are 26 T cell receptor beta chains from one sample, sequenced in a study of early T cells in non-severe SARS-CoV-2 infection. TCRdb re-analysed the 5' RACE reads in MiXCR, keeping a single row per CDR3 protein. The sample holds tens of thousands of distinct CDR3 sequences, 9.5% seen once. The material sequenced was whole blood. Source of these receptors: an adult who was a healthcare worker with PCR-confirmed SARS-CoV-2 infection or an uninfected control (not recorded which).

The sample holds many counts of this clonotype. The chain uses TRBV20-1 and TRBJ2-7; 7 bases fit TRBD2. The CDR3 runs 12 residues. The germline CDR1 and CDR2 sequences are DFQATT and SNEGSKA (reference sequence). V was pared by 5 bases and J by 6 bases, with 7 bases of the junction left unmatched. The DNA for the CDR3 is TGCAGTGCTGAAGTGGGAGGGATCGAGCAGTACTTC. Protein sequence: CSAEVGGIEQYF.

The chain combines TRBV20-1 with TRBJ2-1, with 7 bases matching TRBD2. The CDR3 is 15 residues long. The V segment lost 1 base and the J segment 0 bases; nucleotides outside the gene matches: 3. The V gene's germline CDR1 is DFQATT and CDR2 SNEGSKA (reference sequence). The CDR3 is CSARVASGSYNEQFF. Here the CDR3 DNA reads TGCAGTGCTAGAGTGGCTAGCGGCTCCTACAATGAGCAGTTCTTC.

The sample holds many counts of this clonotype. The rearrangement uses TRBV30 and TRBJ2-1, with TRBD2 identical over 8 bases. Germline CDR1 reads GTSNPN; CDR2 reads SVGIG (reference sequence). The CDR3 has 12 amino acids. V gave up 2 bases and J gave up 9 bases; unmatched junction bases: 3. CDR3 bases: TGTGCCTGGAGTTATCGGGAGGGTGAGCAGTTCTTC. This codes for CAWSYREGEQFF.

This clonotype was counted ten times or more. The chain uses TRBV19 and TRBJ2-1; 8 nucleotides agree with TRBD2. Germline V gene data show CDR1 as LNHDA and CDR2 as SQIVND (reference sequence). V dropped 5 bases and J dropped 8; count of bases not matched to a gene: 14. The CDR3 runs 16 residues. As DNA, the CDR3 is TGTGCCAGTAGTTCCACAGCGGGAGAGAGGGGCGATGAGCAGTTCTTC. Its translation is CASSSTAGERGDEQFF.

The rearrangement joins TRBV28 to TRBJ1-2; D remains unclear. In germline, CDR1 is MDHEN, CDR2 SYDVKM. Trimming pared 5 bases from V and 8 bases from J, leaving 12 bases between. CDR3 length equals 12 residues. CDR3 bases: TGTGCCAGCAGTGTTTCGGGAAAAGGCTACACCTTC. Protein sequence: CASSVSGKGYTF.

This chain links TRBV20-1 with TRBJ1-1, with unresolved D. Trimming left V 5 bases short and J 5 bases short, with 12 bases between. This CDR3 region has 12 residues. CDR1 is DFQATT, CDR2 SNEGSKA, per germline (reference sequence). The CDR3 coding sequence is TGCAGTGCTCCGAACGAAGGAACTGAAGCTTTCTTT. This sequence encodes CSAPNEGTEAFF.

This clonotype was observed many times. The V and J genes are TRBV12-3 or TRBV12-4 and TRBJ1-6; D is ambiguous. With 1 base removed from V and 14 bases from J, the gap between germline ends came to 12 bases. The CDR3 length is 13 residues. This CDR3 reads CASSLGSPAALHF. The DNA of the CDR3 is TGTGCCAGCAGTTTAGGGTCCCCTGCCGCCCTCCACTTT.

The chain uses TRBV24-1 and TRBJ2-2; 8 bases are a match to TRBD1. Per the germline V gene, CDR1 is KGHDR and CDR2 is SFDVKD. V was clipped by 1 base and J by 11 bases; unmatched bases: 14. The CDR3 has 17 residues. CDR3 nucleotide sequence: TGTGCCACCAGTGATTTCCCCGACAGGGGTCACGTCGGAGAGCTGTTTTTT. Translating gives CATSDFPDRGHVGELFF.

This sequence joins TRBV5-1 and TRBJ2-7; 8 bases fit TRBD1. The CDR3 length is 14 residues. V shed 4 bases, J shed 5 bases, and the junction held 8 bases outside the gene matches. Per germline, CDR1 SGHRS and CDR2 YFSETQ. CDR3 nucleotide sequence: TGCGCCAGCAGCACCGGACAGGGATTCCACGAGCAGTACTTC. This codes for CASSTGQGFHEQYF. Using reference TRBV5-1 and TRBJ2-7 for the parts outside the CDR3, the full variable domain is KAGVTQTPRYLIKTRGQQVTLSCSPISGHRSVSWYQQTPGQGLQFLFEYFSETQRNKGNFPGRFSGRQFSNSRSEMNVSTLELGDSALYLCASSTGQGFHEQYFGPGTRLTVT.

This clonotype has at least ten counts. V usage is TRBV29-1 and J usage is TRBJ2-5; 7 bases are shared with TRBD2. The CDR3 covers 13 residues. Germline lookup yields CDR1 SQVTM and CDR2 ANQGSEA. Germline trimming cut 7 bases from V and 5 bases from J; bases unmatched to any gene: 10. The CDR3 here is CSGLPPGRETQYF. The DNA for the CDR3 is TGCAGCGGACTTCCGCCCGGGAGGGAGACCCAGTACTTC.

V is TRBV6-5 and J is TRBJ2-7; D remains ambiguous. The CDR3 runs to 11 residues. Per the germline V gene, CDR1 is MNHEY and CDR2 is SVGAGI. Trimming shortened V by 7 bases and J by 7 bases, and 11 bases separated the two germline ends. CDR3 sequence: CASTSKGEQYF. The CDR3 DNA is TGTGCCAGCACTTCTAAAGGAGAGCAGTACTTC.

V gene TRBV7-3 combines with J gene TRBJ2-5; 9 bases align to TRBD2. This CDR3 spans 16 amino acids. Trimming at V came to 6 bases and at J to 1 base, leaving 9 bases not matched to a gene. Germline V gene lookup returns CDR1 SGHTA and CDR2 FQGTGA. CDR3 in amino acids: CASSGLARTTQETQYF. CDR3 DNA sequence: TGTGCCAGCAGTGGACTAGCGCGAACGACCCAAGAGACCCAGTACTTC. Drawing the rest from reference TRBV7-3 and TRBJ2-5, the complete variable domain is GAGVSQTPSNKVTEKGKYVELRCDPISGHTALYWYRQSLGQGPEFLIYFQGTGAADDSGLPNDRFFAVRPEGSVSTLKIQRTERGDSAVYLCASSGLARTTQETQYFGPGTRLLVL.

This chain connects TRBV7-8 to TRBJ2-2; tentatively, D is TRBD1 (6 bases). Trimming removed 1 base from V and 2 bases from J, with 8 bases in between. The CDR3 covers 15 residues. Germline V lookup: CDR1 SGHVS, CDR2 FQNEAQ. The CDR3 region is CASSLVDSNTGELFF. The CDR3 region has the DNA TGTGCCAGCAGCTTAGTGGACAGCAACACCGGGGAGCTGTTTTTT.

In this sample, this clonotype turned up a few times. This rearrangement joins TRBV7-2 to TRBJ2-3, with 12 bases matching TRBD2. CDR1 is SGHTA and CDR2 is FQGNSA in the germline V gene. The CDR3 consists of 16 residues. Trimming cost V 5 bases and J 5 bases; bases outside gene matches: 8. CDR3 sequence: CASSLRLAGGRDTQYF. DNA for the CDR3: TGTGCCAGCAGCCTCCGGCTAGCGGGAGGGCGAGATACGCAGTATTTT.

This sequence joins TRBV21-1 and TRBJ2-2; the table's D call of TRBD1 was not tested on the DNA. TRBV21-1 is tagged as a pseudogene. The CDR3 is 17 residues long. CDR3 nucleotides: TGTGCCAGCAGCAAAGTAGCAGGGGGCGTAGGTCCCGGGGAGCTGTTTTTT. It yields the protein CASSKVAGGVGPGELFF.

The rearrangement uses TRBV7-8 and TRBJ1-5; D ambiguous. The V end was cut by 5 bases, the J end by 5 bases, with 16 bases between. The CDR3 runs 15 residues. Germline V gene lookup returns CDR1 SGHVS and CDR2 FQNEAQ. The CDR3 nucleotides read TGTGCCAGCAGCCCCTACTCGGCTCGGGATCAGCCCCAGCATTTT. Translated, it gives CASSPYSARDQPQHF.

The chain combines TRBV5-8 with TRBJ2-7; 15 positions agree with TRBD2. The ends lost 0 bases at V and 0 bases at J; junction bases unmatched: 4. Germline V CDR1 and CDR2: SGHTS, YDEGEE. CDR3 length equals 18 residues. CDR3 DNA: TGTGCCAGCAGCTTGGGGGGACTAGCGGGAGGACCCTCCTACGAGCAGTACTTC. Its translation: CASSLGGLAGGPSYEQYF.

This clonotype was counted at least ten times. V is TRBV21-1 and J is TRBJ2-7; the table gives TRBD1 as D, unverified against the DNA. TRBV21-1 is marked as a pseudogene. CDR3 length: 12 residues. CDR3 region: CAGTTGADEQYF. CDR3 in DNA: TGTGCCGGAACGACAGGGGCGGACGAGCAGTACTTC.

This clonotype has at least ten counts. CDR3 DNA: TGTGCCAGCAGCTTGCAGTTAATCTACGAGCAGTACTTC. Its protein is CASSLQLIYEQYF. The chain couples TRBV5-8 to TRBJ2-7; no clear D. This CDR3 contains 13 residues. Per germline, CDR1 SGHTS and CDR2 YDEGEE. The germline V and J ends were trimmed by 1 base and 3 bases, with 8 bases remaining between them.

The sample holds many counts of this clonotype. This chain links TRBV18 with TRBJ2-7; 10 nucleotides align to TRBD1. With V trimmed by 3 bases and J by 1 base, 0 bases remained unmatched. The CDR3 sequence is 14 residues long. Germline V lookup: CDR1 KGHSH, CDR2 LQKENI. The CDR3 DNA reads as TGTGCCAGCTCACCGGACAGGGGGTCCTACGAGCAGTACTTC. Translating gives CASSPDRGSYEQYF.

In its sample, this clonotype was seen many times. The rearrangement links TRBV19 to TRBJ2-2, with 7 nucleotides matching TRBD1. The germline V gene has CDR1 LNHDA and CDR2 SQIVND (reference sequence). CDR3 size: 13 residues. Trimming at V came to 9 bases and at J to 6 bases, leaving 7 bases not matched to a gene. For the CDR3, the DNA is TGTGCCAGCCAAGCGACAGGGCCCGGGGAGCTGTTTTTT. Translation: CASQATGPGELFF. Full variable domain (rest looked up from reference TRBV19 and TRBJ2-2): DGGITQSPKYLFRKEGQNVTLSCEQNLNHDAMYWYRQDPGQGLRLIYYSQIVNDFQKGDIAEGYSVSREKKESFPLTVTSAQKNPTAFYLCASQATGPGELFFGEGSRLTVL.

This clonotype was seen a handful of times. The DNA for the CDR3 is TGTGCCAGCAGTTGGGGCGACGGTAAGACAGATACGCAGTATTTT. Its translation: CASSWGDGKTDTQYF. This chain links TRBV27 with TRBJ2-3, with D maybe TRBD1 (5 bases). This CDR3 region has 15 residues. Trimming left V 4 bases short and J 3 bases short, with 14 bases between. From germline, CDR1 is MNHEY and CDR2 SMNVEV (reference sequence).

This clonotype was detected many times. This chain uses TRBV20-1 with TRBJ2-3; no reliable D call. V was clipped by 6 bases and J by 2 bases, with 12 bases between them. This CDR3 is 13 amino acids long. Germline lookup yields CDR1 DFQATT and CDR2 SNEGSKA (reference sequence). The CDR3 reads CSADLGYTDTQYF. CDR3 DNA sequence: TGCAGTGCCGATTTGGGCTACACAGATACGCAGTATTTT.

This clonotype appeared many times. This chain connects TRBV5-6 to TRBJ2-3, with D possibly TRBD2 on 6 matching bases. Trimming pared 5 bases from V and 3 bases from J, leaving 13 bases between. In germline, CDR1 is SGHDT, CDR2 YYEEEE. The CDR3 covers 14 residues. The CDR3 region is CASRRRGGTDTQYF. Written as DNA, the CDR3 is TGTGCCAGCAGAAGGAGGGGAGGAACAGATACGCAGTATTTT. The full variable domain, its missing parts supplied by reference TRBV5-6 and TRBJ2-3, is DAGVTQSPTHLIKTRGQQVTLRCSPKSGHDTVSWYQQALGQGPQFIFQYYEEEERQRGNFPDRFSGHQFPNYSSELNVNALLLGDSALYLCASRRRGGTDTQYFGPGTRLTVL.

The chain combines TRBV6-1 with TRBJ1-1; D unclear. The length of the CDR3 is 13 residues. V lost 7 bases to trimming and J lost 2 bases, with 11 bases between them. Germline CDR1 and CDR2: MNHNS and SASEGT. CDR3 residues: CASNDYSNTEAFF. The CDR3, as DNA: TGTGCCAGCAACGACTACAGCAACACTGAAGCTTTCTTT.

This clonotype turned up a few times. This chain uses TRBV29-1 with TRBJ2-7; D may be TRBD1 (6 bases). V was cut by 8 bases and J by 5 bases, with 16 bases left in between. This CDR3 is built from 12 residues. Germline assignment: CDR1 SQVTM and CDR2 ANQGSEA. The CDR3 DNA follows: TGCAGCTCCTCAGGGGCGGGTGACGAGCAGTACTTC. This sequence encodes CSSSGAGDEQYF.